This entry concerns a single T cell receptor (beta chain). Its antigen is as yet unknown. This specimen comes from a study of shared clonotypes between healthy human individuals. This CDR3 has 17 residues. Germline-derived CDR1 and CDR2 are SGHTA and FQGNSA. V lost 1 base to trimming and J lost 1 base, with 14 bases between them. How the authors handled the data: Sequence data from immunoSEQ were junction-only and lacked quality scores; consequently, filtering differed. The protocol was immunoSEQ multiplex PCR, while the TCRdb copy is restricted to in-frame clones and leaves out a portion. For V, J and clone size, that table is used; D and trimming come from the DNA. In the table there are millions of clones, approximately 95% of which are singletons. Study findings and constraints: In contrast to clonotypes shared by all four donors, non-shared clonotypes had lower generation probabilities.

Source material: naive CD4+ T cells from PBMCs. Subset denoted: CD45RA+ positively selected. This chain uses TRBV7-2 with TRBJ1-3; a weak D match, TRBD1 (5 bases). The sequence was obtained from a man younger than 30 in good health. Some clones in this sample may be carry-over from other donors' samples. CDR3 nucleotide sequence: TGTGCCAGCAGCTTAGGGTGGGGGTCCCCATCTGGAAACACCATATATTTT. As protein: CASSLGWGSPSGNTIYF.